Sequencing of this TCR beta chain was carried out in a study of CD8 T cells in Susac syndrome. Random hexamers were used to reverse transcribe roughly 0.45 to 1 ug of RNA. TCRdb reprocessed the immunoSEQ multiplex PCR reads with MiXCR, giving one entry per CDR3 protein. Of roughly 250,000 distinct CDR3 sequences listed, roughly 95% are singletons. CDR1 and CDR2 (germline): SNHLY, FYNNEI. V lost 1 base and J lost 5, with 15 bases in between. CDR3 length equals 15 residues. Material: CD4+ T cells from PBMCs. The chain links TRBV2 to TRBJ2-7; D is uncertain. The clonotype comes from a human donor with Susac syndrome. CDR3 sequence: CASSEDLEVADEQYF. The CDR3 DNA is TGTGCCAGCAGTGAAGATCTAGAGGTAGCTGACGAGCAGTACTTC.